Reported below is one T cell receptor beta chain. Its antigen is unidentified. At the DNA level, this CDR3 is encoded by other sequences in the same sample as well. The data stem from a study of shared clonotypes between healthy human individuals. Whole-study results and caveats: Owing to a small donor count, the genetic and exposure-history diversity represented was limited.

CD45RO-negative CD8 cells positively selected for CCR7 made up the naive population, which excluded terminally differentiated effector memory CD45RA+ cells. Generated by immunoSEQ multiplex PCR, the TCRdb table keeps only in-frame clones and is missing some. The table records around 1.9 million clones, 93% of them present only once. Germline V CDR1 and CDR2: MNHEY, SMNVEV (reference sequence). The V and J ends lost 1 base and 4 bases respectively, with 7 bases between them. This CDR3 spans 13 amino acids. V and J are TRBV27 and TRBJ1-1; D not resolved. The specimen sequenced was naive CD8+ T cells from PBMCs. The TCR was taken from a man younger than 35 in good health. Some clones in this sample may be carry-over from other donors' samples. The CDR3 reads CASSLYRGTEAFF. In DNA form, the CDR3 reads TGTGCCAGCAGTTTATATAGAGGCACTGAAGCTTTCTTT.